The TCR delta chain described here comes from a study of Vδ1+ human thymocytes. Of note for this clone: Its antigen is not identified.

Extracted RNA was reverse transcribed into cDNA. Pooled V-gene forward primers with one constant-region reverse primer generated the CDR3 amplicons by multiplex PCR. TCRdb re-called the multiplex PCR reads using CATT. The table records some 54,000 delta-chain clones, around 15% of them present only once. CDR1 and CDR2 (germline): TSWWSYY, QGS. Germline trimming cut 0 bases from V and 0 bases from J; bases unmatched to any gene: 7. This CDR3 has 18 residues. The study, taken as a whole, reports: Thymic TRG and TRD repertoires appeared highly polyclonal.

Sequenced input: Vdelta1+ gamma-delta thymocytes from the thymus. Subset indicated: FACS-sorted CD3+ TCRalphabeta- TCRVdelta1+ TCRVdelta2- thymocytes. The receptor comes from a boy younger than two who had congenital heart surgery. This rearrangement joins TRDV1 to TRDJ1, with TRDD3 matching over 10 bases. CDR3 protein: CALGELSTTGGYTDKLIF. DNA for the CDR3: TGTGCTCTTGGGGAACTTAGTACTACTGGGGGATACACCGATAAACTCATCTTT.